Detailed here is one T cell receptor beta chain. Its antigen is not known. This record belongs to a study of blood T cells in healthy people across ages. General study findings and limits: Both naive CD4+ cell counts and diversity were greater in long-lived donors than in aged donors.

Trimming cost V 5 bases and J 13 bases, with 12 bases left between them. The CDR3 contains 11 residues. With a J-beta primer mix and a sample-barcoded 5' primer, a second PCR ran about 6 to 11 cycles. TCRdb ran MiXCR on the 5' RACE reads and lists one entry per CDR3 protein. The sample has over a million distinct CDR3 sequences, around 55% seen once. Sequenced input: blood. This chain links TRBV12-3 or TRBV12-4 with TRBJ2-1, with D tentatively TRBD2 (6 bases). The source is a man aged 18 to 30 in good health. The CDR3 is CASSPGLTQFF. The CDR3 DNA reads TGTGCCAGCAGTCCGGGACTCACACAGTTCTTC.